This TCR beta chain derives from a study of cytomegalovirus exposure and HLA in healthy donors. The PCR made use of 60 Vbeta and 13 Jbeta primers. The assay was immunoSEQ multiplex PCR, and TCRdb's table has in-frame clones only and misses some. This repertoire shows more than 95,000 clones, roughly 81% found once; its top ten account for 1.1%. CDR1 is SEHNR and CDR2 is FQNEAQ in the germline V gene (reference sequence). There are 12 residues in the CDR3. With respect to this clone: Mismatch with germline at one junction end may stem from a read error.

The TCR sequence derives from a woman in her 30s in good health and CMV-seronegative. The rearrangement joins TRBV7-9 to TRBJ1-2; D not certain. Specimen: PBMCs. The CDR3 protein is CSSSFPLYGYTF. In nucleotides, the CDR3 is TGTTCCAGCAGCTTTCCCCTCTATGGCTACACCTTC.